This T cell receptor (beta chain) emerged from a study of T-cell reconstitution after alpha-beta-depleted transplantation in children. This clonotype was detected many times. The antigen is undetermined. The CDR3 extends over 14 amino acids. Germline values: CDR1 DFQATT, CDR2 SNEGSKA (reference sequence). V was trimmed by 6 bases and J by 10 bases, leaving 22 bases between them. Notes on the study in general: Reportedly, alpha-beta T cells present about two months post-transplant originated from several hundred expanded clones of graft origin. By one year post-transplant, T-cell counts and diversity largely arose from T cells that were newly produced.

Preparation of the TCRbeta library involved a method that used unique molecular identifiers. TCRdb redid the calling of the PCR reads with MiXCR, one entry per CDR3 protein. The sample shows more than 90,000 distinct CDR3 sequences, 10% of them seen only once. The chain links TRBV20-1 to TRBJ2-1; D tentatively reads TRBD1 or TRBD2 (5 bases each). This clonotype was sampled from a boy under 10 years old with acute lymphoblastic leukemia, due to receive a stem cell transplant. The sample was PBMCs, taken before TCRalphabeta/CD19-depleted stem cell transplant. CDR3 nucleotides: TGCAGTGCCCTGCCGGGACCGCTCCAATGGGAGCAGTTCTTC. This gives the protein CSALPGPLQWEQFF.